Each of the 25 T cell receptor beta chains below was sequenced from the same sample in a study of cytomegalovirus exposure and HLA in healthy donors. Amplification used 60 Vbeta primers and 13 Jbeta primers. Only in-frame clones appear in the TCRdb table, and some are missing; sequencing was by immunoSEQ multiplex PCR. The sample holds 70,000 or so clones. The source material was PBMCs. The origin of the receptors is a middle-aged man in good health and CMV-seronegative.

This rearrangement joins TRBV6-5 to TRBJ1-1, with 10 bases aligning to TRBD1. The CDR3 covers 15 residues. Germline CDR1 and CDR2: MNHEY and SVGAGI. The V gene end was trimmed by 0 bases and the J gene end by 4 bases; junction bases not matched to a gene: 2. This chain's CDR3 is CASSYSTGGTTEAFF. In DNA form, the CDR3 reads TGTGCCAGCAGTTACTCGACAGGGGGCACCACTGAAGCTTTCTTT.

This sequence joins TRBV9 and TRBJ2-1; 8 bases map to TRBD2. Germline V CDR1 and CDR2: SGDLS, YYNGEE. V shed 0 bases, J shed 7 bases, and the junction held 6 bases outside the gene matches. This CDR3 is built from 15 residues. Here the CDR3 reads CASSVGGGPGNEQFF. CDR3 coding DNA: TGTGCCAGCAGCGTAGGCGGGGGGCCTGGGAATGAGCAGTTCTTC.

This chain uses TRBV19 with TRBJ2-5, with D maybe TRBD2 (7 bases). The ends were cut back, 0 bases at V and 7 bases at J, with 15 bases in the middle. From germline, CDR1 is LNHDA and CDR2 SQIVND (reference sequence). The CDR3 is made up of 15 amino acids. The chain's CDR3 is CASSIERGGTGTQYF. Written as DNA, the CDR3 is TGTGCCAGTAGTATAGAGAGGGGGGGCACGGGGACCCAGTACTTC.

The rearrangement joins TRBV4-1 to TRBJ2-3, with a possible D match to TRBD2 (6 bases). The germline gives CDR1 MGHRA, CDR2 YSYEKL. Trimming shortened V by 6 bases and J by 6 bases, and 19 bases separated the two germline ends. The CDR3 has 15 amino acids. As DNA, the CDR3 is TGCGCCAGCAGATTAGCTGAAGAGCGGGTGGATACGCAGTATTTT. Translated: CASRLAEERVDTQYF.

The chain employs TRBV11-3 and TRBJ2-7, with D perhaps TRBD2 (6 bases). This CDR3 is 17 amino acids long. Per germline, CDR1 SGHNT and CDR2 YENEEA. The germline V and J ends were trimmed by 0 bases and 4 bases, with 19 bases remaining between them. CDR3: CASSLELANGKGYEQYF. CDR3 nucleotide sequence: TGTGCCAGCAGCTTAGAACTAGCAAACGGTAAAGGTTACGAGCAGTACTTC.

V usage is TRBV5-1 and J usage is TRBJ2-7, with TRBD1 matching over 10 bases. V shed 4 bases, J shed 5 bases, and the junction held 6 bases outside the gene matches. Germline CDR1 and CDR2: SGHRS and YFSETQ. The CDR3 covers 14 residues. This CDR3 reads CASSPDRGTHEQYF. CDR3 DNA sequence: TGCGCCAGCAGCCCGGACAGGGGGACCCACGAGCAGTACTTC.

The chain combines TRBV4-2 with TRBJ2-2; unclear D gene. This CDR3 has 16 amino acids. V lost 1 base and J 1 base, leaving 10 bases between the germline ends. Germline V gives CDR1 LGHNA, CDR2 YNFKEQ. In nucleotides, the CDR3 is TGTGCCAGCAGCCAAGGTCGGCGGTGGAACACCGGGGAGCTGTTTTTT. It encodes CASSQGRRWNTGELFF.

This chain uses TRBV7-2 with TRBJ2-3, with 8 bases aligning to TRBD1. The J segment lost 6 bases and the V segment lost 4 bases, leaving 9 bases of the junction unmatched. This CDR3 region has 15 residues. The V gene's germline CDR1 is SGHTA and CDR2 FQGNSA. The CDR3 region has the DNA TGTGCCAGCAGCTATGGACAGGGACCCCCGGATACGCAGTATTTT. Its protein is CASSYGQGPPDTQYF.

The chain links TRBV5-1 to TRBJ2-3, with D perhaps TRBD2 (6 bases). CDR1 SGHRS and CDR2 YFSETQ come from the germline V gene. The CDR3 totals 13 residues. V was pared by 3 bases and J by 3 bases, with 8 bases between. The CDR3 DNA reads TGCGCCAGCAGCTCGGGAGTTACAGATACGCAGTATTTT. Its protein product is CASSSGVTDTQYF.

The gene calls are TRBV5-1 and TRBJ2-5; D uncertain. Germline CDR1 SGHRS, CDR2 YFSETQ. V was cut by 6 bases and J by 2 bases, with 5 bases left in between. The CDR3 runs to 11 residues. The CDR3 region has the DNA TGCGCCAGCATGTCACAAGAGACCCAGTACTTC. It encodes CASMSQETQYF.

This chain uses TRBV7-9 with TRBJ2-1, with 9 bases matching TRBD2. Trimming removed 4 bases from V and 5 bases from J; junction bases left unmatched: 6. The CDR3 runs to 15 residues. Germline values: CDR1 SEHNR, CDR2 FQNEAQ (reference sequence). The CDR3 region is CASSSLAGVNNEQFF. DNA of the CDR3: TGTGCCAGCAGCTCTTTAGCGGGGGTCAACAATGAGCAGTTCTTC.

Of note for this clone: The DNA is omitted, as the CDR3 cannot be located on it reliably, and the CDR3 follows TCRdb's listing. This chain links TRBV9 with TRBJ2-2; the table assigns TRBD1, which was not confirmed against the DNA. Germline V gene data show CDR1 as SGDLS and CDR2 as YYNGEE. The CDR3 region is 15 residues in length, termini included. The CDR3 loop reads CASSSGLRRAGELFF.

The chain carries TRBV5-4 and TRBJ2-1; 13 nucleotides agree with TRBD2. Germline lookup yields CDR1 SGHNT and CDR2 YYREEE (reference sequence). This CDR3 region has 15 residues. Trimming removed 3 bases from V and 9 bases from J; junction bases left unmatched: 6. The CDR3 DNA sequence: TGTGCCAGCAGCTCTACTAGCGGGGGGGCGGGTGAGCAGTTCTTC. Translated: CASSSTSGGAGEQFF.

CDR3 nucleotide sequence: TGTGCCAGTAGTCCTAACTCCGGGACAGGGGGTTTTAATTCACCCCTCCACTTT. Encoded protein: CASSPNSGTGGFNSPLHF. This rearrangement joins TRBV19 to TRBJ1-6, with 11 bases identical to TRBD1. Germline CDR1 LNHDA, CDR2 SQIVND (reference sequence). Losses at the gene ends were 5 bases for V and 6 bases for J; bases not matched to a gene: 12. The CDR3 totals 18 residues. The full variable domain, with the rest looked up from reference TRBV19 and TRBJ1-6, is DGGITQSPKYLFRKEGQNVTLSCEQNLNHDAMYWYRQDPGQGLRLIYYSQIVNDFQKGDIAEGYSVSREKKESFPLTVTSAQKNPTAFYLCASSPNSGTGGFNSPLHFGNGTRLTVT.

This chain joins TRBV6-5 and TRBJ2-1, with 9 bases fitting TRBD2. The V gene's germline CDR1 is MNHEY and CDR2 SVGAGI. CDR3 length: 13 amino acids. J was trimmed by 6 bases and V by 8 bases; bases with no gene match: 5. The CDR3: CASGLAGRNEQFF. In nucleotides, the CDR3 is TGTGCCAGCGGGCTAGCGGGGCGCAATGAGCAGTTCTTC.

The chain couples TRBV6-1 to TRBJ2-5, with TRBD1 identical over 9 bases. The J segment lost 1 base and the V segment lost 4 bases, leaving 4 bases of the junction unmatched. The CDR3 length is 15 residues. CDR1 is MNHNS and CDR2 is SASEGT in the germline V gene. The CDR3 DNA follows: TGTGCCAGCAGTGGCCGGGACAGGGTCCAAGAGACCCAGTACTTC. It is translated as CASSGRDRVQETQYF.

The V gene is TRBV5-1, the J gene TRBJ2-2; 8 nucleotides match TRBD2. Trimming removed 2 bases from V and 3 bases from J; junction bases left unmatched: 6. The CDR3 has 16 residues. Germline V gene sequence: CDR1 SGHRS, CDR2 YFSETQ. The CDR3 region has the DNA TGCGCCAGCAGCTTCTCCGGGACTAGTCACACCGGGGAGCTGTTTTTT. This encodes CASSFSGTSHTGELFF.

Turning to this clone: The junction and the germline gene differ at one end; a read error may be behind it. The chain uses TRBV4-1 and TRBJ2-7; 10 bases fit TRBD2. The CDR3 extends over 15 amino acids. Per the germline V gene, CDR1 is MGHRA and CDR2 is YSYEKL. CDR3 DNA: TGTGCCAGCAGCCGAGACGCCGGGACTAGCGACGAGCAGTACTTC. Amino acids: CASSRDAGTSDEQYF.

The chain recombines TRBV5-1 with TRBJ1-4, with TRBD1 identical over 9 bases. Losses at the gene ends were 3 bases for V and 6 bases for J; bases not matched to a gene: 9. Germline CDR1 reads SGHRS; CDR2 reads YFSETQ. The CDR3 extends over 16 amino acids. CDR3 loop: CASSYGPGQGHEKLFF. CDR3 sequence (DNA): TGCGCCAGCAGCTATGGACCGGGACAGGGACATGAAAAACTGTTTTTT. Using reference TRBV5-1 and TRBJ1-4 for the parts outside the CDR3, the full variable domain is KAGVTQTPRYLIKTRGQQVTLSCSPISGHRSVSWYQQTPGQGLQFLFEYFSETQRNKGNFPGRFSGRQFSNSRSEMNVSTLELGDSALYLCASSYGPGQGHEKLFFGSGTQLSVL.

The chain couples TRBV10-3 to TRBJ1-2, with 10 bases fitting TRBD1. This CDR3 is 15 amino acids long. Germline values: CDR1 ENHRY, CDR2 SYGVKD. Trimming removed 0 bases from V and 7 bases from J; junction bases left unmatched: 5. CDR3 in DNA: TGTGCCATCAGTGAGTCACGACAGGGGGCTAGTGGCTACACCTTC. This encodes CAISESRQGASGYTF.

This sequence joins TRBV5-1 and TRBJ2-1, with 10 bases aligning to TRBD2. From germline, CDR1 is SGHRS and CDR2 YFSETQ. The CDR3 covers 17 residues. Trimming at V came to 2 bases and at J to 0 bases, leaving 5 bases not matched to a gene. In DNA, the CDR3 is TGCGCCAGCAGCTTTAATAGCGGGGGGTTCTCCTACAATGAGCAGTTCTTC. Encoded protein: CASSFNSGGFSYNEQFF.

The chain has TRBV30 and TRBJ2-3, with D possibly being TRBD2 (5 bases). The V gene's germline CDR1 is GTSNPN and CDR2 SVGIG (reference sequence). V was cut by 5 bases and J by 4 bases, with 7 bases left in between. The CDR3 is 11 amino acids. CDR3 region: CAWSRADTQYF. The CDR3 nucleotides are TGTGCCTGGTCGAGGGCAGATACGCAGTATTTT.

The chain couples TRBV5-5 to TRBJ2-7; 11 bases agree with TRBD2. Germline CDR1 SGHKS, CDR2 YYEKEE (reference sequence). V trimming: 0 bases; J trimming: 4 bases; junction bases outside the gene matches: 6. The CDR3 length is 16 residues. CDR3 loop: CASSLEGGLAGYEQYF. The CDR3 nucleotides are TGTGCCAGCAGCTTGGAGGGAGGACTAGCGGGTTACGAGCAGTACTTC.

The J gene is TRBJ1-1, the V gene TRBV28, with D possibly TRBD1 on 6 matching bases. The V gene's germline CDR1 is MDHEN and CDR2 SYDVKM. The CDR3 consists of 14 residues. Trimming cost V 8 bases and J 0 bases, with 13 bases left between them. The CDR3 reads CASRRTAMNTEAFF. The CDR3 DNA follows: TGTGCCAGCCGCCGGACAGCAATGAACACTGAAGCTTTCTTT.

This chain's CDR3 is CASSLRAYGPGYEQYF. The CDR3 bases are TGTGCCAGCAGCTTGAGGGCTTACGGGCCCGGGTACGAGCAGTACTTC. The chain employs TRBV7-9 and TRBJ2-7; D is perhaps TRBD2 (5 bases). V lost 3 bases to trimming and J lost 4 bases, with 19 bases between them. Germline assignment: CDR1 SEHNR and CDR2 FQNEAQ (reference sequence). This CDR3 is 16 amino acids long.